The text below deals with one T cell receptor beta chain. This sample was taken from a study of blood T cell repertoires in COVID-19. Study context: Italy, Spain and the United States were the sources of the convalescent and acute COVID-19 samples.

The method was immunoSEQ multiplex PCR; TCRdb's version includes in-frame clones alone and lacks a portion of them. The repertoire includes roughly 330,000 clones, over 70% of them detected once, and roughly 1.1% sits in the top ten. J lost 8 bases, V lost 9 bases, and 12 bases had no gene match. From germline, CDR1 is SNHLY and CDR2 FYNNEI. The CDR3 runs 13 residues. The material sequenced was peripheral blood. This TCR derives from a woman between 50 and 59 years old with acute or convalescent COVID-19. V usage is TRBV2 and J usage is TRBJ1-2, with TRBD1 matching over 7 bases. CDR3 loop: CASSDRAVKGYTF. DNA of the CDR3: TGTGCCAGTTCCGACAGGGCGGTAAAGGGCTACACCTTC. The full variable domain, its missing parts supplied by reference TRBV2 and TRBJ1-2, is EPEVTQTPSHQVTQMGQEVILRCVPISNHLYFYWYRQILGQKVEFLVSFYNNEISEKSEIFDDQFSVERPDGSNFTLKIRSTKLEDSAMYFCASSDRAVKGYTFGSGTRLTVV.